This T cell receptor (beta chain) was sequenced during a study of blood T cells in healthy people across ages. Through a sample-barcoded 5' primer and a J-beta primer mix, a second PCR was run for roughly 7 to 12 cycles. TCRdb ran MiXCR on the 5' RACE reads and lists one entry per CDR3 protein. The data contain roughly 930,000 distinct CDR3 sequences, roughly 50% of them seen just once; the ten biggest clones take up 13%. The CDR3 spans 12 residues. V was trimmed by 8 bases and J by 0 bases, leaving 6 bases between them. CDR1 is ENHRY and CDR2 is SYGVKD in the germline V gene. Per-sample yields of isolated PBMCs were at least 6.5 million. This clonotype was detected many times. The antigen remains undetermined. Study-wide results and limits: Among long-lived donors, naive CD4+ cells were more numerous and diversity higher than in aged donors. Significant beta diversity loss was already apparent by age approximately 38, declining roughly linearly.

Sequences were obtained from blood. The sequence was collected from a man aged 30 to 45 in good health. The chain has TRBV10-3 and TRBJ2-3; D is undetermined. The CDR3 DNA sequence: TGTGCCATCGGTCCCAGCACAGATACGCAGTATTTT. It specifies CAIGPSTDTQYF.